The 26 T cell receptor beta chains reported below all come from one sample, sequenced in a study of immune evolution from preneoplasia to lung adenocarcinoma. Profiled with immunoSEQ multiplex PCR; TCRdb holds only in-frame clones, not every one. The sample carries 10,000 or so clones, approximately 83% recorded once. The sequenced material came from FFPE normal lung tissue adjacent to the tumor. Source of these receptors: a person between 60 and 69 years old with lung adenocarcinoma. Some clones in this sample may be carry-over from other donors' samples.

This sequence joins TRBV7-8 and TRBJ1-5; 7 nucleotides line up with TRBD1. The germline CDR1 and CDR2 sequences are SGHVS and FQNEAQ. The CDR3 covers 16 residues. Trimming removed 5 bases from V and 4 bases from J; junction bases left unmatched: 11. CDR3 in DNA: TGTGCCAGCAGCCCGCTCCGGACAGGAGTAAATCAGCCCCAGCATTTT. Translated: CASSPLRTGVNQPQHF.

This sequence joins TRBV13 and TRBJ1-4, with D possibly TRBD1 on 5 matching bases. The CDR3 contains 14 residues. Trimming shortened V by 0 bases and J by 7 bases, and 9 bases separated the two germline ends. Germline loops: CDR1 PRHDT, CDR2 FYEKMQ (reference sequence). The CDR3 loop reads CASSLGAGFEKLFF. CDR3 sequence (DNA): TGTGCCAGCAGCTTAGGGGCAGGGTTTGAAAAACTGTTTTTT.

The chain carries TRBV7-2 and TRBJ2-7; D remains ambiguous. Germline CDR1 is SGHTA and CDR2 is FQGNSA. This CDR3 spans 15 amino acids. Trimming took 7 bases from V and 4 from J, leaving 20 bases between them. In DNA, the CDR3 is TGTGCCAGCACCCCCCGGGCAGGCGGTTTGTACGAGCAGTACTTC. It codes for CASTPRAGGLYEQYF.

The CDR3 region has the DNA TGTGCCAGCTCACCCCTCACCGGGGAGCTGTTTTTT. Translated: CASSPLTGELFF. The chain links TRBV18 to TRBJ2-2; no definite D call. With 3 bases removed from V and 4 bases from J, the gap between germline ends came to 3 bases. The germline gives CDR1 KGHSH, CDR2 LQKENI. The CDR3 extends over 12 amino acids. The whole variable domain, filled in from reference TRBV18 and TRBJ2-2, reads NAGVMQNPRHLVRRRGQEARLRCSPMKGHSHVYWYRQLPEEGLKFMVYLQKENIIDESGMPKERFSAEFPKEGPSILRIQQVVRGDSAAYFCASSPLTGELFFGEGSRLTVL.

The gene calls are TRBV18 and TRBJ2-7; D ambiguous. The CDR3 spans 15 residues. Germline V gene data show CDR1 as KGHSH and CDR2 as LQKENI. V lost 4 bases and J lost 2, with 15 bases in between. CDR3 DNA: TGTGCCAGCTCACTGATCTACGGTCAGGCCTACGAGCAGTACTTC. Amino acid sequence: CASSLIYGQAYEQYF.

This clone was seen more than once but under ten times. The gene calls are TRBV6-1 and TRBJ1-1, with D possibly matching TRBD1 (6 bases). The germline V gene has CDR1 MNHNS and CDR2 SASEGT. The V end was cut by 8 bases, the J end by 7 bases, with 17 bases between. This CDR3 contains 13 residues. The CDR3 nucleotides are TGTGCCAGCGATAACAGGGAAGGGGGTGAAGCTTTCTTT. Its translation: CASDNREGGEAFF.

V is TRBV4-1 and J is TRBJ2-3, with D tentatively TRBD1 (6 bases). With 2 bases removed from V and 5 bases from J, the gap between germline ends came to 14 bases. Germline-derived CDR1 and CDR2 are MGHRA and YSYEKL. The CDR3 sequence is 15 residues long. In DNA, the CDR3 is TGCGCCAGCAGCCAACAGGGGCAGATGGGAGATACGCAGTATTTT. Translation: CASSQQGQMGDTQYF.

The chain joins TRBV15 to TRBJ2-1; 16 bases fit TRBD2. CDR1 and CDR2 (germline): LNHNV, YYDKDF (reference sequence). The CDR3 length is 16 residues. J lost 11 bases, V lost 5 bases, and 9 bases had no gene match. This chain's CDR3 is CATSAAGTSGGDQQFF. The CDR3, as DNA: TGTGCCACCAGCGCGGCTGGGACTAGCGGGGGGGACCAGCAGTTCTTC.

The V gene is TRBV5-4, the J gene TRBJ1-5; D gene unclear. The CDR3 loop spans 14 amino acids. V gave up 0 bases and J gave up 0 bases, with 4 bases separating them. In germline, CDR1 is SGHNT, CDR2 YYREEE (reference sequence). CDR3: CASSLDVSNQPQHF. The CDR3 DNA reads as TGTGCCAGCAGCTTGGATGTTAGCAATCAGCCCCAGCATTTT.

V usage is TRBV27 and J usage is TRBJ1-1, with TRBD1 matching over 7 bases. Germline V gives CDR1 MNHEY, CDR2 SMNVEV (reference sequence). The CDR3 runs to 14 residues. After removal of 6 bases from V and 8 bases from J, the junction contained 12 bases not matched to a gene. Written as DNA, the CDR3 is TGTGCCAGCAGCTCATGGGCGGGGACAGCAGAAGCTTTCTTT. It translates to CASSSWAGTAEAFF.

The chain uses TRBV5-6 and TRBJ1-1; unclear D gene. V lost 1 base and J 0 bases, leaving 10 bases between the germline ends. This CDR3 comprises 15 residues. Per germline, CDR1 SGHDT and CDR2 YYEEEE. As DNA, the CDR3 is TGTGCCAGCAGCTTGTCGGGTGTCATGAACACTGAAGCTTTCTTT. As protein: CASSLSGVMNTEAFF.

This clone has only a few counts. The chain has TRBV28 and TRBJ2-5; the D is unclear. V dropped 6 bases and J dropped 1 base, with 12 bases sitting between them. CDR1 MDHEN and CDR2 SYDVKM come from the germline V gene. This CDR3 has 14 amino acids. The CDR3 nucleotides are TGTGCCAGCAGGGCACCCAGCGCCCAAGAGACCCAGTACTTC. Its protein is CASRAPSAQETQYF.

Note on this clone: The sample holds other DNA sequences that translate to the same CDR3. This chain links TRBV18 with TRBJ2-7; 7 nucleotides agree with TRBD2. The germline gives CDR1 KGHSH, CDR2 LQKENI. There are 12 residues in the CDR3. The ends lost 6 bases at V and 6 bases at J; junction bases unmatched: 5. CDR3 DNA sequence: TGTGCCAGCTCGCCGGGGAGGGGCGAGCAGTACTTC. Its protein product is CASSPGRGEQYF.

This sequence joins TRBV6-6 and TRBJ2-1, with D possibly TRBD2 on 5 matching bases. The germline CDR1 and CDR2 sequences are MNHNY and SVGAGI (reference sequence). V was shortened by 7 bases and J by 7 bases, with 23 bases between the two germline ends. The CDR3 extends over 16 amino acids. DNA of the CDR3: TGTGCCAGCACTCATAGTAGGGCAGAGGGTCTTAATGAGCAGTTCTTC. Translated: CASTHSRAEGLNEQFF.

V and J are TRBV4-1 and TRBJ1-4; D remains unclear. Trimming pared 4 bases from V and 1 base from J, leaving 10 bases between. The CDR3 loop spans 15 amino acids. Germline CDR1 MGHRA, CDR2 YSYEKL. CDR3 amino acids: CASSLQIGTNEKLFF. The CDR3 nucleotides are TGCGCCAGCAGCCTCCAGATAGGAACTAATGAAAAACTGTTTTTT.

This clone was picked up one time. The chain recombines TRBV29-1 with TRBJ1-1; possible D gene TRBD1, 6 bases. V lost 8 bases, J lost 1 base, and 11 bases lay in between. This CDR3 has 12 amino acids. Germline loops: CDR1 SQVTM, CDR2 ANQGSEA. CDR3 sequence: CSTRRGNTEAFF. CDR3 nucleotide sequence: TGCAGCACCCGCAGGGGGAACACTGAAGCTTTCTTT.

This chain connects TRBV30 to TRBJ1-1; D unresolved. The germline V gene has CDR1 GTSNPN and CDR2 SVGIG (reference sequence). The CDR3 extends over 17 amino acids. V was trimmed by 2 bases and J by 0 bases, leaving 19 bases between them. Written as DNA, the CDR3 is TGTGCCTGGAGTCCCCAGTCCCGCAAGTTCATGAACACTGAAGCTTTCTTT. Translated, it gives CAWSPQSRKFMNTEAFF.

Here the CDR3 DNA reads TGTGCCAGCTCACTACCCGGGCCCTATAATTCACCCCTCCACTTT. Residues: CASSLPGPYNSPLHF. This chain joins TRBV18 and TRBJ1-6; D gene ambiguous. Germline V gives CDR1 KGHSH, CDR2 LQKENI. This CDR3 has 15 amino acids. V was pared by 4 bases and J by 2 bases, with 9 bases between. The complete variable domain, with remaining parts taken from reference TRBV18 and TRBJ1-6, reads NAGVMQNPRHLVRRRGQEARLRCSPMKGHSHVYWYRQLPEEGLKFMVYLQKENIIDESGMPKERFSAEFPKEGPSILRIQQVVRGDSAAYFCASSLPGPYNSPLHFGNGTRLTVT.

This sequence joins TRBV28 and TRBJ1-5; 7 bases line up with TRBD1. The CDR3 contains 14 residues. The V segment lost 5 bases and the J segment 3 bases; nucleotides outside the gene matches: 4. In germline, CDR1 is MDHEN, CDR2 SYDVKM. As DNA, the CDR3 is TGTGCCAGCAGTCCGACAGGGATCAATCAGCCCCAGCATTTT. Translated: CASSPTGINQPQHF.

This clone has just one count. The chain employs TRBV28 and TRBJ1-1; D uncertain. Germline lookup yields CDR1 MDHEN and CDR2 SYDVKM. The CDR3 contains 17 residues. Trimming pared 4 bases from V and 2 bases from J, leaving 20 bases between. As DNA, the CDR3 is TGTGCCAGCAGTTGGGCTTTAGGGTCACAGCAAAACACTGAAGCTTTCTTT. Its protein product is CASSWALGSQQNTEAFF.

This clone was observed a handful of times. The chain combines TRBV18 with TRBJ1-1; 7 nucleotides align to TRBD1. The CDR3 contains 17 residues. Trimming at V came to 1 base and at J to 6 bases, leaving 14 bases not matched to a gene. The germline V gene has CDR1 KGHSH and CDR2 LQKENI. The CDR3 DNA reads TGTGCCAGCTCACCACTGGGACAGCGCGGTGGTAGAGCTGAAGCTTTCTTT. Translation gives CASSPLGQRGGRAEAFF.

CDR3 DNA: TGTGCCAGCAGTCACAATCAGCCCCAGCATTTT. It specifies CASSHNQPQHF. The rearrangement uses TRBV28 and TRBJ1-5; no clear D. Germline V gives CDR1 MDHEN, CDR2 SYDVKM. V shed 5 bases and J shed 3 bases, with 2 bases lying between them. CDR3 length: 11 residues.

This chain connects TRBV5-7 to TRBJ2-2; TRBD1 aligns across 10 bases. TRBV5-7 is labeled an ORF, and its function is uncertain. The length of the CDR3 is 16 residues. J gave up 5 bases and V 2 bases, and 6 bases lay outside the gene matches. CDR3 coding DNA: TGTGCCAGCAGCTTTCAAGACAGGGGGCTTACCGGGGAGCTGTTTTTT. Amino acid sequence: CASSFQDRGLTGELFF.

This sequence joins TRBV27 and TRBJ1-1; 9 bases fit TRBD1. The junction had 22 bases not matched to a gene; V was cut back by 8 bases and J by 3 bases. Germline CDR1 reads MNHEY; CDR2 reads SMNVEV (reference sequence). The CDR3 sequence is 19 residues long. In nucleotides, the CDR3 is TGTGCCAGCCGATTCCGGGGATTAGCCGGGACAGGGCTATACACTGAAGCTTTCTTT. Residues: CASRFRGLAGTGLYTEAFF.

The chain combines TRBV5-4 with TRBJ2-7; TRBD2 matches at 12 bases. From germline, CDR1 is SGHNT and CDR2 YYREEE (reference sequence). CDR3 length equals 15 residues. Trimming at V came to 3 bases and at J to 5 bases, leaving 6 bases not matched to a gene. CDR3 residues: CASSSRTSGNDEQYF. CDR3 coding DNA: TGTGCCAGCAGCTCCCGGACTAGCGGGAACGACGAGCAGTACTTC.

The genes are TRBV7-8 and TRBJ2-7; D perhaps matches TRBD1 (5 bases). Per the germline V gene, CDR1 is SGHVS and CDR2 is FQNEAQ. V lost 0 bases and J lost 6, with 27 bases in between. The CDR3 consists of 19 residues. CDR3 sequence: CASSLALVGFTDRIGEQYF. The DNA of the CDR3 is TGTGCCAGCAGCTTAGCGCTTGTAGGATTTACAGACAGAATAGGCGAGCAGTACTTC. Based on the CDR3 plus reference TRBV7-8 and TRBJ2-7, the full variable domain is GAGVSQSPRYKVAKRGQDVALRCDPISGHVSLFWYQQALGQGPEFLTYFQNEAQLDKSGLPSDRFFAERPEGSVSTLKIQRTQQEDSAVYLCASSLALVGFTDRIGEQYFGPGTRLTVT.